The clone carrying this TCR beta chain has a handful of counts. Its antigen is currently unknown. Trimming stripped 6 bases from V and 5 bases from J, with 19 bases between. CDR3 length equals 15 residues. Germline CDR1 MDHEN, CDR2 SYDVKM. The data belong to a study of blood T cells in healthy people across ages. Study-level results: A greater number of naive CD4+ cells and higher diversity distinguished long-lived donors from aged donors. Per million T cells, TCR beta diversity dropped roughly linearly as age increased.

It was with a sample-barcoded 5' primer and a J-beta primer mix that a second PCR of about 6 to 11 cycles was run. Each cDNA was tagged by a template-switch adaptor containing 12 random nucleotides. TCRdb used MiXCR to reprocess the 5' RACE reads, holding one entry per CDR3 protein. The sample carries about 670,000 distinct CDR3 sequences, around 50% recorded once. Sequences were obtained from blood. This rearrangement joins TRBV28 to TRBJ2-5, with D perhaps matching TRBD2 (5 bases). This sequence originates from a woman aged 80 or over in good health. The CDR3 bases are TGTGCCAGCAGCCCTTCGGGAAGCGCTCGCGAGACCCAGTACTTC. It encodes CASSPSGSARETQYF.